One and the same sample provided the 27 T cell receptor beta chains below, sequenced in a study of blood T cell repertoires in COVID-19. The assay was immunoSEQ multiplex PCR, and TCRdb's table has in-frame clones only and misses some. The sample yields fewer than 500,000 clones, approximately 90% seen once. The specimen sequenced was PBMCs or T cells enriched from blood (not recorded which). The receptors shown here come from a man aged 25 to 45 who had recovered from COVID-19.

The rearrangement links TRBV6-4 to TRBJ2-3, with TRBD2 matching over 9 bases. Germline V gene sequence: CDR1 MRHNA, CDR2 SNTAGT. The CDR3 has 15 amino acids. The ends lost 3 bases at V and 5 bases at J; junction bases unmatched: 6. This CDR3 is CASSELAGGGDTQYF. The CDR3 nucleotides read TGTGCCAGCAGTGAACTAGCGGGCGGAGGAGATACGCAGTATTTT.

This chain links TRBV15 with TRBJ1-2; no firm D call. CDR3 size: 16 residues. Germline CDR1 is LNHNV and CDR2 is YYDKDF (reference sequence). V lost 0 bases and J lost 4, with 15 bases in between. CDR3 loop: CATSRDGPPNTYGYTF. The CDR3 DNA reads as TGTGCCACCAGCAGAGATGGGCCCCCTAATACCTATGGCTACACCTTC.

The chain links TRBV24-1 to TRBJ2-3; D not resolved. The V gene's germline CDR1 is KGHDR and CDR2 SFDVKD. V lost 0 bases and J lost 4, with 16 bases in between. The CDR3 extends over 17 amino acids. The CDR3 region has the DNA TGTGCCACCAGTGATTTGGGCTCGTCAGAGGCCCCAGATACGCAGTATTTT. Translated: CATSDLGSSEAPDTQYF.

This clone was detected only once. The CDR3 reads CASGLVHTLNTEAFF. DNA of the CDR3: TGTGCTAGTGGTTTGGTACACACCTTGAACACTGAAGCTTTCTTT. The chain carries TRBV12-5 and TRBJ1-1; D uncertain. This CDR3 region has 15 residues. CDR1 and CDR2 from the germline V gene are LGHNT and FRNRAP. The V end lost 0 bases, the J end lost 0 bases, and 8 bases lay between the germline ends.

This chain joins TRBV7-2 and TRBJ2-7; 10 bases fit TRBD2. Germline lookup yields CDR1 SGHTA and CDR2 FQGNSA. CDR3 length equals 16 residues. V trimming: 5 bases; J trimming: 2 bases; junction bases outside the gene matches: 9. The CDR3 coding sequence is TGTGCCAGCAGCCCCAAACCACTAGCGGGGCCCTACGAGCAGTACTTC. Its translation: CASSPKPLAGPYEQYF. The entire variable domain, with the rest obtained from reference TRBV7-2 and TRBJ2-7, is as follows: GAGVSQSPSNKVTEKGKDVELRCDPISGHTALYWYRQSLGQGLEFLIYFQGNSAPDKSGLPSDRFSAERTGGSVSTLTIQRTQQEDSAVYLCASSPKPLAGPYEQYFGPGTRLTVT.

The gene calls are TRBV12-3 or TRBV12-4 and TRBJ2-7, with 9 bases identical to TRBD2. This CDR3 region has 13 residues. The V and J ends lost 4 bases and 7 bases, in that order; junction bases with no gene match: 5. The CDR3 loop is CASSSGLAAEQYF. The CDR3 nucleotides are TGTGCCAGCAGTTCGGGACTAGCTGCTGAGCAGTACTTC.

This clone was observed a single time. V is TRBV6-2 or TRBV6-3 and J is TRBJ2-1; D is ambiguous. Germline lookup yields CDR1 MNHEY and CDR2 SVGEGT. The CDR3 is made up of 11 amino acids. V lost 4 bases, J lost 16 bases, and 14 bases lay in between. CDR3 protein: CASSSSSREFF. The CDR3 DNA is TGTGCCAGCAGTTCCTCCTCTCGCGAATTCTTC.

The CDR3 nucleotides are TGTGCCAGCAGCTATGCAGGGGTCTACGAGCAGTACTTC. Amino acids: CASSYAGVYEQYF. This sequence joins TRBV28 and TRBJ2-7, with D perhaps matching TRBD1 (6 bases). Germline CDR1 reads MDHEN; CDR2 reads SYDVKM. Trimming took off 6 bases at V and 3 bases at J, with 12 bases between the two ends. The CDR3 consists of 13 residues.

The rearrangement uses TRBV5-6 and TRBJ2-2; D is perhaps TRBD2 (6 bases). Germline V gene lookup returns CDR1 SGHDT and CDR2 YYEEEE. Trimming took off 4 bases at V and 0 bases at J, with 13 bases between the two ends. This CDR3 is built from 16 residues. Written as DNA, the CDR3 is TGTGCCAGCAGCCCCCTAGCGACCGCGAACACCGGGGAGCTGTTTTTT. This sequence encodes CASSPLATANTGELFF.

Written as DNA, the CDR3 is TGTGCCAGCAGCAGGACCGGGGGACTCTCCTACAATGAGCAGTTCTTC. It specifies CASSRTGGLSYNEQFF. This chain connects TRBV16 to TRBJ2-1; tentative D call: TRBD2 (6 bases). The germline V gene encodes CDR1 KGHSY and CDR2 FQNENV. CDR3 size: 16 residues. V was trimmed by 5 bases and J by 0 bases, leaving 14 bases between them.

This sequence joins TRBV28 and TRBJ1-1, with D possibly TRBD1 on 5 matching bases. This CDR3 is 14 amino acids long. Per germline, CDR1 MDHEN and CDR2 SYDVKM. V dropped 5 bases and J dropped 4 bases, with 14 bases sitting between them. CDR3 residues: CASSVGGTRTEAFF. The CDR3 nucleotides are TGTGCCAGCAGTGTTGGGGGGACGCGCACTGAAGCTTTCTTT. The entire variable domain, with the rest obtained from reference TRBV28 and TRBJ1-1, is as follows: DVKVTQSSRYLVKRTGEKVFLECVQDMDHENMFWYRQDPGLGLRLIYFSYDVKMKEKGDIPEGYSVSREKKERFSLILESASTNQTSMYLCASSVGGTRTEAFFGQGTRLTVV.

On this clone: The sample has other DNA sequences that encode this CDR3 too. The chain uses TRBV27 and TRBJ1-1; D is undetermined. V lost 0 bases and J lost 1, with 6 bases in between. This CDR3 region has 14 residues. Per germline, CDR1 MNHEY and CDR2 SMNVEV (reference sequence). The CDR3 region has the DNA TGTGCCAGCAGTTTATCGAGCGGGAACACTGAAGCTTTCTTT. This gives the protein CASSLSSGNTEAFF.

This chain joins TRBV6-5 and TRBJ1-5; no clear D. The ends were cut back, 8 bases at V and 4 bases at J, with 18 bases in the middle. The V gene's germline CDR1 is MNHEY and CDR2 SVGAGI. The CDR3 is 15 residues long. In DNA form, the CDR3 reads TGTGCCAGCCGAGTCACCGCCGATACTAATCAGCCCCAGCATTTT. The encoded protein is CASRVTADTNQPQHF.

The chain has TRBV28 and TRBJ1-4; maybe TRBD1 (5 bases). The ends were cut back, 6 bases at V and 8 bases at J, with 19 bases in the middle. The CDR3 spans 15 residues. CDR1 is MDHEN and CDR2 is SYDVKM in the germline V gene. The DNA of the CDR3 is TGTGCCAGCAGCCCCGGGATGGGGGAGGAAGAAAAACTGTTTTTT. Translated: CASSPGMGEEEKLFF.

This clone has just one count. The gene calls are TRBV6-6 and TRBJ1-2; 10 bases match TRBD1. CDR3 length: 15 amino acids. Germline CDR1 reads MNHNY; CDR2 reads SVGAGI (reference sequence). With V trimmed by 6 bases and J by 3 bases, 7 bases remained unmatched. The CDR3 nucleotides read TGTGCCAGCAGACGGACAGGGGGAACGGACTATGGCTACACCTTC. Translated: CASRRTGGTDYGYTF.

The gene calls are TRBV5-1 and TRBJ2-2, with a weak D call TRBD2 (6 bases). The CDR3 is 15 residues long. Germline CDR1 and CDR2: SGHRS and YFSETQ. V dropped 0 bases and J dropped 7 bases, with 13 bases sitting between them. This chain's CDR3 is CASSLAVGAGGELFF. The CDR3, as DNA: TGCGCCAGCAGCTTGGCCGTGGGAGCGGGCGGGGAGCTGTTTTTT. The variable domain in full, with the rest retrieved from reference TRBV5-1 and TRBJ2-2, is KAGVTQTPRYLIKTRGQQVTLSCSPISGHRSVSWYQQTPGQGLQFLFEYFSETQRNKGNFPGRFSGRQFSNSRSEMNVSTLELGDSALYLCASSLAVGAGGELFFGEGSRLTVL.

The chain combines TRBV6-5 with TRBJ2-7, with D possibly matching TRBD2 (5 bases). CDR1 and CDR2 (germline): MNHEY, SVGAGI. This CDR3 comprises 13 residues. Trimming removed 5 bases from V and 9 bases from J, with 17 bases in between. For the CDR3, the DNA is TGTGCCAGCAGTCGTCCCTCTATGGGGAGGCAGTACTTC. It encodes CASSRPSMGRQYF.

V gene TRBV18 combines with J gene TRBJ2-7, with 7 bases that match TRBD2. There are 14 residues in the CDR3. Germline-derived CDR1 and CDR2 are KGHSH and LQKENI. Trimming took 2 bases from V and 4 from J; bases not matched to a gene: 5. The CDR3 protein is CASSPGLDMYEQYF. Written as DNA, the CDR3 is TGTGCCAGCTCACCAGGACTAGACATGTACGAGCAGTACTTC.

The chain recombines TRBV19 with TRBJ2-2; D call uncertain. V was clipped by 5 bases and J by 7 bases, with 29 bases between them. This CDR3 is 19 amino acids long. In germline, CDR1 is LNHDA, CDR2 SQIVND (reference sequence). This chain's CDR3 is CASSLPISRMGSSFGELFF. CDR3 DNA sequence: TGTGCCAGTAGTCTCCCCATTTCCAGGATGGGTTCTTCGTTCGGGGAGCTGTTTTTT. The entire variable domain, with the rest obtained from reference TRBV19 and TRBJ2-2, is as follows: DGGITQSPKYLFRKEGQNVTLSCEQNLNHDAMYWYRQDPGQGLRLIYYSQIVNDFQKGDIAEGYSVSREKKESFPLTVTSAQKNPTAFYLCASSLPISRMGSSFGELFFGEGSRLTVL.

This clone was counted a single time. The chain links TRBV29-1 to TRBJ1-2; 7 nucleotides agree with TRBD1. The germline V gene encodes CDR1 SQVTM and CDR2 ANQGSEA. The CDR3 covers 16 residues. Trimming removed 0 bases from V and 4 bases from J; junction bases left unmatched: 11. The CDR3 is CSVEDVGGNRGYGYTF. DNA of the CDR3: TGCAGCGTTGAAGATGTTGGTGGGAACAGGGGCTATGGCTACACCTTC.

This rearrangement joins TRBV19 to TRBJ1-5; D perhaps matches TRBD1 (5 bases). Per the germline V gene, CDR1 is LNHDA and CDR2 is SQIVND (reference sequence). The CDR3 extends over 18 amino acids. V lost 5 bases, J lost 3 bases, and 23 bases lay in between. The CDR3 loop is CASSPGPQGFSVNQPQHF. In DNA form, the CDR3 reads TGTGCCAGTAGTCCCGGCCCCCAGGGTTTCTCCGTCAATCAGCCCCAGCATTTT.

J is TRBJ2-3 and V is TRBV5-1, with D uncertain. Per the germline V gene, CDR1 is SGHRS and CDR2 is YFSETQ. The CDR3 sequence is 14 residues long. V was shortened by 0 bases and J by 2 bases, with 7 bases between the two germline ends. In DNA, the CDR3 is TGCGCCAGCAGCTTGGGAGGTCCCACAGATACGCAGTATTTT. This gives the protein CASSLGGPTDTQYF.

This clone was detected only a few times. The rearrangement links TRBV12-3 or TRBV12-4 to TRBJ1-1, with D unclear. This CDR3 region has 12 residues. With 3 bases removed from V and 8 bases from J, the gap between germline ends came to 10 bases. The CDR3, as DNA: TGTGCCAGCAGTTTTGGTGCCCAGGAAGCTTTCTTT. Translating gives CASSFGAQEAFF.

V is TRBV19 and J is TRBJ1-2; the D gene is possibly TRBD1 (6 bases). This CDR3 has 15 amino acids. With 4 bases removed from V and 4 bases from J, the gap between germline ends came to 16 bases. The germline gives CDR1 LNHDA, CDR2 SQIVND (reference sequence). In DNA form, the CDR3 reads TGTGCCAGTAGTACCCCTCCCTCCAGGGGCTATGGCTACACCTTC. Its protein product is CASSTPPSRGYGYTF.

The chain uses TRBV24-1 and TRBJ1-5; D is unclear. Germline CDR1 and CDR2: KGHDR and SFDVKD. This CDR3 has 13 amino acids. V lost 5 bases, J lost 6 bases, and 10 bases lay in between. The CDR3 here is CATSAREGQPQHF. The CDR3 DNA is TGTGCCACCAGTGCCCGGGAGGGTCAGCCCCAGCATTTT.

This clone was seen a handful of times. This chain links TRBV18 with TRBJ1-1, with D possibly TRBD1 on 5 matching bases. The CDR3 is made up of 12 amino acids. Between the trimmed V and J ends, which lost 3 bases and 6 bases, there was a span of 8 bases. Germline CDR1 KGHSH, CDR2 LQKENI. CDR3 nucleotide sequence: TGTGCCAGCTCACCCCAGGGCCCTGAAGCTTTCTTT. As protein: CASSPQGPEAFF.

J is TRBJ2-3 and V is TRBV6-5; TRBD1 is a possible D gene (7 bases). The V gene lost 10 bases and the J gene lost 5 bases, with 19 bases spanning the gap. Germline loops: CDR1 MNHEY, CDR2 SVGAGI. This CDR3 has 14 amino acids. The CDR3 sequence: CANTLAGGRDTQYF. The CDR3 coding sequence is TGTGCCAATACCTTAGCAGGGGGGAGAGATACGCAGTATTTT.